The T cell receptor beta chain described here comes from a study of a mutant IDH1 vaccine in newly diagnosed glioma. Study overall: Vaccine administration was initiated 4-6 weeks following radiotherapy alone, or with temozolomide cycles. Most patients had received both radiotherapy and temozolomide, the prior options being radiotherapy, temozolomide, or both.

As to time point: week 35, safety follow-up. The investigators gave 300 ug of mutant IDH1 20-mer peptide in each vaccine dose, together with topical imiquimod. The assay was immunoSEQ multiplex PCR, and TCRdb's table has in-frame clones only and misses some. The sample shows under 40,000 clones, roughly 80% of them seen only once. Concerning this clone: Its antigen is undetermined.

CDR1 and CDR2 from the germline V gene are SGHRS and YFSETQ. There are 14 residues in the CDR3. V dropped 0 bases and J dropped 3 bases, with 10 bases sitting between them. The gene calls are TRBV5-1 and TRBJ2-7; D remains unclear. The specimen comprised PBMCs, sampled from a glioma patient whose treatment included an IDH1 peptide vaccine. The TCR comes from a woman between 18 and 29 years old with glioma. CDR3 protein: CASSLDKGNYEQYF. The CDR3 DNA follows: TGCGCCAGCAGCTTGGACAAAGGGAACTACGAGCAGTACTTC.